The T cell receptor beta chain under discussion was sequenced for a study of technical replicates of blood from a few donors (dated 2017 in TCRdb). Looking up the germline V gene yields CDR1 SGHRS and CDR2 YFSETQ. Ends trimmed: V by 4 bases, J by 6 bases; bases unmatched to a gene: 9. The cysteine opens and the phenylalanine closes a CDR3 of 15 amino acids. CDR3 DNA is the only sequence kept; it has 45 bases, read in frame from the first base. As concerns this clone: What this receptor recognizes is not known. No much larger clone is present one base from it, and per-base qualities are unavailable.

Libraries were made using the immunoSEQ multiplex PCR assay. TCRdb limited this immuneACCESS table to in-frame rearrangements with V and J called. A share of clones is missing; checked studies link under half to unresolved V genes, and the rest is unexplained. The sample table holds 55,000 to 80,000 clones, of which roughly 90% were seen once. More than 4.5% of the sample is in the top ten clones. The receptor comes from a human donor in good health. Some clones in this sample may be carry-over from other donors' samples. The chain couples TRBV5-1 to TRBJ1-1, with 10 junctional bases fitting TRBD1. Sequencing was carried out using PBMCs. The nucleotide sequence reads TGCGCCAGCAGCCTAACCGGGACAGGGGCGGCTGAAGCTTTCTTT. Translation gives CASSLTGTGAAEAFF.